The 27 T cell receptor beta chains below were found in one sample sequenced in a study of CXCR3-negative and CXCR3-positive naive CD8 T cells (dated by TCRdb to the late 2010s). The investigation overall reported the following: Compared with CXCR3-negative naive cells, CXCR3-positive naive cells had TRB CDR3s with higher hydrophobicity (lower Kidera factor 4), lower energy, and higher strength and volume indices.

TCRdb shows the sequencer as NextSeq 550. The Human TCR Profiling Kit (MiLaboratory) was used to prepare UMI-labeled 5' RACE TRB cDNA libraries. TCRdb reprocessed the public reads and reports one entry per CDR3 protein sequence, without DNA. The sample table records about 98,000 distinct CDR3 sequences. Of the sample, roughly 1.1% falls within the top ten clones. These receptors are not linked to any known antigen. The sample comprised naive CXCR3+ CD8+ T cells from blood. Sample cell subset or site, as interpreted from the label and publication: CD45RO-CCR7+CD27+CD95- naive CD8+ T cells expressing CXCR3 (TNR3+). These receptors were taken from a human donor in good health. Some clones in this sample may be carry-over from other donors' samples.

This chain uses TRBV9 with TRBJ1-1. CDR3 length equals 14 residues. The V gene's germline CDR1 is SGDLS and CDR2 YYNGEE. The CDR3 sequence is CASTEGRLNTEAFF.

The CDR3 region is CASSLRDRGLSNQPQHF. The rearrangement uses TRBV2 and TRBJ1-5; without DNA, the TCRdb call of TRBD1 cannot be checked. Germline CDR1 is SNHLY and CDR2 is FYNNEI. This CDR3 comprises 17 residues.

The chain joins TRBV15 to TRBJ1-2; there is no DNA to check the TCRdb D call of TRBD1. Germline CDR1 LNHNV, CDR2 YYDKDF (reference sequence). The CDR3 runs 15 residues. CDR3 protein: CATSSGQILNYGYTF.

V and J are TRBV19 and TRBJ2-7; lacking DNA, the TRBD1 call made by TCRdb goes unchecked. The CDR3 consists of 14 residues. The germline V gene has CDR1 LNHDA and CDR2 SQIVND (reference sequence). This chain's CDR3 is CASSRPGSSYEQYF.

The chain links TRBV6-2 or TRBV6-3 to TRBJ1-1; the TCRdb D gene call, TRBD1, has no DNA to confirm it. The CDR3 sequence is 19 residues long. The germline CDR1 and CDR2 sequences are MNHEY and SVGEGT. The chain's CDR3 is CASSYSTSGTISGHTEAFF.

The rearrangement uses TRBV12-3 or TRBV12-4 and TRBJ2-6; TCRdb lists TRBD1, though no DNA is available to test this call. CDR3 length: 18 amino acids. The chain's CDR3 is CASSPNDRGRSGANVLTF.

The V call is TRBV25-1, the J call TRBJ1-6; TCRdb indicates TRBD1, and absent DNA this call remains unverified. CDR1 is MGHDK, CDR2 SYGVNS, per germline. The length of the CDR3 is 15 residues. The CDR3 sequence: CASNYHRGGNSPLHF. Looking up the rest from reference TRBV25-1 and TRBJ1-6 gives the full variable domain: EADIYQTPRYLVIGTGKKITLECSQTMGHDKMYWYQQDPGMELHLIHYSYGVNSTEKGDLSSESTVSRIRTEHFPLTLESARPSHTSQYLCASNYHRGGNSPLHFGNGTRLTVT.

CDR3 amino acids: CASSSVRAPGEQYF. The V gene is TRBV7-9, the J gene TRBJ2-7; TCRdb's D call of TRBD1 is untestable without DNA. CDR1 is SEHNR, CDR2 FQNEAQ, per germline (reference sequence). The CDR3 runs to 14 residues.

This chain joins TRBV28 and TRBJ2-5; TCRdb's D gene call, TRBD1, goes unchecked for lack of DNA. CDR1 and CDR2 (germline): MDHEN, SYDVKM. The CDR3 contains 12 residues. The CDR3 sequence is CASTPPRGTQYF.

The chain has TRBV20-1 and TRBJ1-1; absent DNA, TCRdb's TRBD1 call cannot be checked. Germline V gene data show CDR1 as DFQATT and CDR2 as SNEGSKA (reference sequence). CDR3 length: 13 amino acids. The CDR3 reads CSARGGGDTEAFF.

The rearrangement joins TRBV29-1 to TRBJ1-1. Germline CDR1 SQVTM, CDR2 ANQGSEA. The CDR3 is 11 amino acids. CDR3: CSVVTNTEAFF.

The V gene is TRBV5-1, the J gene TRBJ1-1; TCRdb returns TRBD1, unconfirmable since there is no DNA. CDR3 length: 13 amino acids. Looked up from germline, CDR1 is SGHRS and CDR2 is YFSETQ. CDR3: CASSGQGDTEAFF. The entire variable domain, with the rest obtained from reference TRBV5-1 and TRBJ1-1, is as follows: KAGVTQTPRYLIKTRGQQVTLSCSPISGHRSVSWYQQTPGQGLQFLFEYFSETQRNKGNFPGRFSGRQFSNSRSEMNVSTLELGDSALYLCASSGQGDTEAFFGQGTRLTVV.

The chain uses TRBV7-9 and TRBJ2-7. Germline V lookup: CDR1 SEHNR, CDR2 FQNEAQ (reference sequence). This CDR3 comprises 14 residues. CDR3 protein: CASSLVGSSYEQYF.

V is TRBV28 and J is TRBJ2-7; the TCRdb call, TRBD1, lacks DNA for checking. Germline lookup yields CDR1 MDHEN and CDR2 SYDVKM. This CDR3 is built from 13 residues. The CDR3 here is CASSFTGPREQYF.

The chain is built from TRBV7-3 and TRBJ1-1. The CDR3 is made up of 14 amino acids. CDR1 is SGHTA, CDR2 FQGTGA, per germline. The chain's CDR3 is CASSSAGSNTEAFF.

The CDR3 loop reads CASSLGVFSYEQYF. The J gene is TRBJ2-7, the V gene TRBV7-9. Germline V gene lookup returns CDR1 SEHNR and CDR2 FQNEAQ (reference sequence). The CDR3 sequence is 14 residues long.

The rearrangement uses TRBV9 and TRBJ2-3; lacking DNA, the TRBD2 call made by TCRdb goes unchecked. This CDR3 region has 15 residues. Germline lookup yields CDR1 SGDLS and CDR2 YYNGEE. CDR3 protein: CASSVVGRAMDTQYF.

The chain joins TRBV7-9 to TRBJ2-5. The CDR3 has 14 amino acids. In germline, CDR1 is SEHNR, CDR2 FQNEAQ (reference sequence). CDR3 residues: CASSPDVNQETQYF.

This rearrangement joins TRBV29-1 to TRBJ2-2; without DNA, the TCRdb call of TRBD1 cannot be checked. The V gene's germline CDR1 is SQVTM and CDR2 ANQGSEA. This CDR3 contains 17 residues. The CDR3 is CSVDSVAGAANTGELFF.

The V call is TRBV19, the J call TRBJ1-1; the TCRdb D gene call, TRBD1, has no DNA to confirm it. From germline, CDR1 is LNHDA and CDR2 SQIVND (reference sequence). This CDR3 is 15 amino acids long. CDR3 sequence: CASSIDWGEDTEAFF. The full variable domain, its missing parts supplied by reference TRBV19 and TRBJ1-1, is DGGITQSPKYLFRKEGQNVTLSCEQNLNHDAMYWYRQDPGQGLRLIYYSQIVNDFQKGDIAEGYSVSREKKESFPLTVTSAQKNPTAFYLCASSIDWGEDTEAFFGQGTRLTVV.

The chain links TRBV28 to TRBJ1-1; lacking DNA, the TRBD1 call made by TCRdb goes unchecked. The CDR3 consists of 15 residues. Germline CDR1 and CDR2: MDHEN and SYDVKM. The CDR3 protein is CASSSFPGQGAEAFF.

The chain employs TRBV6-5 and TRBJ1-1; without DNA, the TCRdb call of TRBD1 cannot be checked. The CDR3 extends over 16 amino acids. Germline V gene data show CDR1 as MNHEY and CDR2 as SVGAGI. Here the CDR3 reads CASSLGQGFMNTEAFF.

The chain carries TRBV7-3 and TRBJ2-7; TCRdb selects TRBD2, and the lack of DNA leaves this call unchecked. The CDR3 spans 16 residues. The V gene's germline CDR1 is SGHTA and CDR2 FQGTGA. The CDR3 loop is CASSLTPSGRANEQYF.

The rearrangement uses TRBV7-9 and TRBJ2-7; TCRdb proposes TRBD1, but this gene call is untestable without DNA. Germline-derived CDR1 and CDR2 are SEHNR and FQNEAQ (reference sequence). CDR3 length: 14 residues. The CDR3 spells CASSATGSSYEQYF.

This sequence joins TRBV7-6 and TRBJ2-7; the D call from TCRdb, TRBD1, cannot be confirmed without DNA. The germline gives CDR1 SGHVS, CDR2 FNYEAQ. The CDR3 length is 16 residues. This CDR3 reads CASSLEVTGTIYEQYF. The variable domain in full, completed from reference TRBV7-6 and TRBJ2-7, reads GAGVSQSPRYKVTKRGQDVALRCDPISGHVSLYWYRQALGQGPEFLTYFNYEAQQDKSGLPNDRFSAERPEGSISTLTIQRTEQRDSAMYRCASSLEVTGTIYEQYFGPGTRLTVT.

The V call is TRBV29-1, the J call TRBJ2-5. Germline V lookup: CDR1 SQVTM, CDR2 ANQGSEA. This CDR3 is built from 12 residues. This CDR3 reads CSVDSWEETQYF.

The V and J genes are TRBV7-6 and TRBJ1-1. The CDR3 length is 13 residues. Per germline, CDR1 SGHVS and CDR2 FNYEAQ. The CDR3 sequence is CASSQYGNTEAFF.